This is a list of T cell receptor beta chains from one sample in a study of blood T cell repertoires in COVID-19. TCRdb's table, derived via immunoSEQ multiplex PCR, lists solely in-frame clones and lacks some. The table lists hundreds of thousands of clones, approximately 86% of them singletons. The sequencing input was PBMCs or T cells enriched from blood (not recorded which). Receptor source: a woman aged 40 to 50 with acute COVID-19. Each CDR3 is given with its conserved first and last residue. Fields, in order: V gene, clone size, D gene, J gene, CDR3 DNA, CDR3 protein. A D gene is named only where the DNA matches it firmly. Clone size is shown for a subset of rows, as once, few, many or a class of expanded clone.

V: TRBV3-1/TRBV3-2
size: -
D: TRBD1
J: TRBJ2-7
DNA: TGTGCCAGCAGCCACGGACAGGGCTTGGGGGTTTTATACGAGCAGTACTTC
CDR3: CASSHGQGLGVLYEQYF

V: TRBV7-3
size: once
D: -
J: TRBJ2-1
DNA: TGTGCCAGCAGCTCCCGGGTCTTAATCCCCCATGAGCAGTTCTTC
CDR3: CASSSRVLIPHEQFF

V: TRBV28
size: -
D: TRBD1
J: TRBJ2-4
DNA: TGTGCCAGCAGTTCAGGGACAGTAATAGGGTACATTCAGTACTTC
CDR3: CASSSGTVIGYIQYF

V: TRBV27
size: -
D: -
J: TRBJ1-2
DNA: TGTGCCAGCAGCCCCCGACAGTCCAAAAACTATGGCTACACCTTC
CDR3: CASSPRQSKNYGYTF

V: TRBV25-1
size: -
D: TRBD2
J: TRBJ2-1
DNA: TGTGCCAGCAGCCAGGTAGCGGGAATTGAGCAGTTCTTC
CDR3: CASSQVAGIEQFF

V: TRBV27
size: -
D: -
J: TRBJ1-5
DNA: TGTGCCAGCAGTTTCCTCGGGAGCAATCAGCCCCAGCATTTT
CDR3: CASSFLGSNQPQHF

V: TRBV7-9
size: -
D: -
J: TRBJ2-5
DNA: TGTGCCAGCAGCTTAGTTCTGGGGGACAAGCAAGAGACCCAGTACTTC
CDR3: CASSLVLGDKQETQYF

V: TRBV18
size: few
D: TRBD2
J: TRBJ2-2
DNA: TGTGCCAGCTCGGAGGGACTAGCGGGAGGAGAGCTGTTTTTT
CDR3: CASSEGLAGGELFF

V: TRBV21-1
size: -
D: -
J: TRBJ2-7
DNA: TGTGCCAGCAGCGGGGGGGGACAGGGGATCTACGAGCAGTACTTC
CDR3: CASSGGGQGIYEQYF

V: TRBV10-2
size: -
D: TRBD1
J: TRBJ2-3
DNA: TGCGCCAGCAGAGAAGGGGGCGGAATCACAGATACGCAGTATTTT
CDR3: CASREGGGITDTQYF

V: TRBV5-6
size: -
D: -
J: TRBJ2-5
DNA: TGTGCCAGCAGCTTGGAGTTAGAGGGGACCCAGTACTTC
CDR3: CASSLELEGTQYF

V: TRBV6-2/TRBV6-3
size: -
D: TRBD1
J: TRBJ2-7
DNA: TGTGCCAGCAGCCACAGGGACAGGGGGCAGGAGGGGCAGTACTTC
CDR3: CASSHRDRGQEGQYF

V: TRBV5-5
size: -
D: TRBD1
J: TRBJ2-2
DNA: TGTGCCAGCAGCTTGGGAGGACAGGGGACCGGGGAGCTGTTTTTT
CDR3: CASSLGGQGTGELFF

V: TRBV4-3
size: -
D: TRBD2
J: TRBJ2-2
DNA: TGCGCCAGCAGCCAAGTGGTGGGCCTAGCGGACCTCACCGGGGAGCTGTTTTTT
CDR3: CASSQVVGLADLTGELFF

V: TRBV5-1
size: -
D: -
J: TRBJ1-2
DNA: TGCGCCAGCAGAATGCTGGGGCCCTATGGCTACACCTTC
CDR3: CASRMLGPYGYTF

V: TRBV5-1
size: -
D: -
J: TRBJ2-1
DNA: TGCGCCAGCAGCTTGAATCGGAATGAGCAGTTCTTC
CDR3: CASSLNRNEQFF

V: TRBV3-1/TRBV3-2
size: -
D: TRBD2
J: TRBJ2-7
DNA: TGTGCCAGCAGCCACGGACTAGCGGGAGGGCCTAACGAGCAGTACTTC
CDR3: CASSHGLAGGPNEQYF

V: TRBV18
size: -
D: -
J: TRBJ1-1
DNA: TGTGCCAGCTCACCAACGTCAGGGAACACTGAAGCTTTCTTT
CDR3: CASSPTSGNTEAFF

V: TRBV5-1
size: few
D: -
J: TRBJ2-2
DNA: TGCGCCAGCAGCACAGGCTGGGGCACCGGGGAGCTGTTTTTT
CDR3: CASSTGWGTGELFF

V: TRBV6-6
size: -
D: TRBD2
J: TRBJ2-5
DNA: TGTGCCCACGGGGGGGCTTCTGTGGAAGAGACCCAGTACTTC
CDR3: CAHGGASVEETQYF

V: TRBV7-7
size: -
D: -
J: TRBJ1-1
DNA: TGTGCCAGCAGCTTAAGACAGGACACTGAAGCTTTCTTT
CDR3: CASSLRQDTEAFF

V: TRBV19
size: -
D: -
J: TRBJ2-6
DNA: TGTGCCAGTAAGAGATTTGCTAGCGCTGGGGCCAACGTCCTGACTTTC
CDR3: CASKRFASAGANVLTF

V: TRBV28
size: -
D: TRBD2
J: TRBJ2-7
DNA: TGTGCCAGCAGTTTCCTCATTTGGCGACCTTTAGGGACTAGCGAACTCGAGCAGTACTTC
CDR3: CASSFLIWRPLGTSELEQYF

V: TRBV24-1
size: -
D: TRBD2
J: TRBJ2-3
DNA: TGTGCCACCAGTGGTTTAACTAGCGGGAAGGCAGATACGCAGTATTTT
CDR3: CATSGLTSGKADTQYF

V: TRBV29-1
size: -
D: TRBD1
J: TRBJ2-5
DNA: TGCAGCGTTAAAATTACAGGGGAGTCCCAGTACTTC
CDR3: CSVKITGESQYF

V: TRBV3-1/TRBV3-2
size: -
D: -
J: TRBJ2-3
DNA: TGTGCCAGCAGCCACACAGTAAACACAGATACGCAGTATTTT
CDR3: CASSHTVNTDTQYF

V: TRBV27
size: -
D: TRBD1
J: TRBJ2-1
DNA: TGTGCATCCAGGACAGGGGTTGCCAATGAGCAGTTCTTC
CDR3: CASRTGVANEQFF

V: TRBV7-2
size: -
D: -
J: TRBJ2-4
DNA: TGTGCCAGCAGCCTCCTACAGGGGGGGAACATTCAGTACTTC
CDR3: CASSLLQGGNIQYF

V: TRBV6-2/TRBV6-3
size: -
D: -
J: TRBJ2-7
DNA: TGTGCCAGCAGCCCTAACCGGAGATCCACAGGGGAGCAGTACTTC
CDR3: CASSPNRRSTGEQYF

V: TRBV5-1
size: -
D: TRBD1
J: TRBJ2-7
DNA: TGCGCCAGCAGCCGACAGGGATCCTACGAGCAGTACTTC
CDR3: CASSRQGSYEQYF

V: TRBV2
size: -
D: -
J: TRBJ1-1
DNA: TGTGCCAGCAGGCTCCAGGAGAACACTGAAGCTTTCTTT
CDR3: CASRLQENTEAFF

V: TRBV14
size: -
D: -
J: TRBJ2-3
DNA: TGTGCCAGCAGCCAAACCGTCTGGGGGCGGTCCACAGATACGCAGTATTTT
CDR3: CASSQTVWGRSTDTQYF

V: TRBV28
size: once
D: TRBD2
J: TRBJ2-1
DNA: TGTGCCAGCAGTTTAGGCGGGAGGGACGGCGGTGAGCAGTTCTTC
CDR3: CASSLGGRDGGEQFF